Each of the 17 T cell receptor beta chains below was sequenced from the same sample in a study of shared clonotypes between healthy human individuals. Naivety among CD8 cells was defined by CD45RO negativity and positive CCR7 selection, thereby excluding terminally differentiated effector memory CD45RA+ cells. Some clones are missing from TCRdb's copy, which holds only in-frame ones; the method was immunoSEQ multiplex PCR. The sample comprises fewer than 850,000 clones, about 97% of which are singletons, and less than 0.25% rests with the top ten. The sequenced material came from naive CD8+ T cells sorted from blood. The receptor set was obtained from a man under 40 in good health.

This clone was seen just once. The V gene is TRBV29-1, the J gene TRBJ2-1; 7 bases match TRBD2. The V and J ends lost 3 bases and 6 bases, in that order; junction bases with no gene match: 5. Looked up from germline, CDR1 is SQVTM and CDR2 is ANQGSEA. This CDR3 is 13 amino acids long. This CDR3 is CSVDAGAGNEQFF. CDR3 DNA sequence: TGCAGCGTTGATGCGGGAGCTGGCAATGAGCAGTTCTTC.

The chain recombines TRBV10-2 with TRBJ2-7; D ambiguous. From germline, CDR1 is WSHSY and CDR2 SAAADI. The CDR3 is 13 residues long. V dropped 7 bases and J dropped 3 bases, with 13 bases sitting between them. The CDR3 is CASTIAPSYEQYF. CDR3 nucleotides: TGCGCCAGCACGATTGCCCCGAGCTACGAGCAGTACTTC.

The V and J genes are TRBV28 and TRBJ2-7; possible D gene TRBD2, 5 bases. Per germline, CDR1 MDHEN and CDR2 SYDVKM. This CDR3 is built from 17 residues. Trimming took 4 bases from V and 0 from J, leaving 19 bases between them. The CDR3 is CASSSSWGETPSYEQYF. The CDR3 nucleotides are TGTGCCAGCAGTTCCTCGTGGGGAGAGACCCCCTCCTACGAGCAGTACTTC.

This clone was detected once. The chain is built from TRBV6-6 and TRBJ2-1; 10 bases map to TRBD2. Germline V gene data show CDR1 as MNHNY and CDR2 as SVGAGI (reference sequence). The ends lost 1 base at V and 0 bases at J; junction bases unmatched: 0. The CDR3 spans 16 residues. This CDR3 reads CASSYLAGGSYNEQFF. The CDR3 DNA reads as TGTGCCAGCAGTTACTTAGCGGGAGGCTCCTACAATGAGCAGTTCTTC.

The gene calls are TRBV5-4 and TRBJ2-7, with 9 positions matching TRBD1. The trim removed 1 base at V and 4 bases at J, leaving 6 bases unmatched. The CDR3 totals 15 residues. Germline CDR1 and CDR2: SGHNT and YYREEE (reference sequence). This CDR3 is CASSLPGTGSYEQYF. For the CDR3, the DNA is TGTGCCAGCAGCTTGCCCGGGACAGGGTCGTACGAGCAGTACTTC.

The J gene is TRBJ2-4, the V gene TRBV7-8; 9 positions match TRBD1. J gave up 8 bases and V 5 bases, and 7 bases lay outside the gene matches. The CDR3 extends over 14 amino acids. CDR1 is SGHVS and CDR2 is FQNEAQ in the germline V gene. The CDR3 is CASSPGQGRDIQYF. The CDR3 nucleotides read TGTGCCAGCAGCCCGGGACAGGGTAGGGACATTCAGTACTTC.

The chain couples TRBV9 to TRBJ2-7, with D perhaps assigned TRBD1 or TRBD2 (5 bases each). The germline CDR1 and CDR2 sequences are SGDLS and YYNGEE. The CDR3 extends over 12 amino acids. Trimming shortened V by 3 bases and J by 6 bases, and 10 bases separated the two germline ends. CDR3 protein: CASSAGAPEQYF. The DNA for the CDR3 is TGTGCCAGCAGCGCCGGGGCCCCCGAGCAGTACTTC.

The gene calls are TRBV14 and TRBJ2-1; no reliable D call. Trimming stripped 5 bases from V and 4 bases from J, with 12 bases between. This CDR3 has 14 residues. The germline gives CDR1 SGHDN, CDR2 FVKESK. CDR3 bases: TGTGCCAGCAGCTATTCTGGGTCTTACAATGAGCAGTTCTTC. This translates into CASSYSGSYNEQFF. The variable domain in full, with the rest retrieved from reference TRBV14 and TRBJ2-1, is EAGVTQFPSHSVIEKGQTVTLRCDPISGHDNLYWYRRVMGKEIKFLLHFVKESKQDESGMPNNRFLAERTGGTYSTLKVQPAELEDSGVYFCASSYSGSYNEQFFGPGTRLTVL.

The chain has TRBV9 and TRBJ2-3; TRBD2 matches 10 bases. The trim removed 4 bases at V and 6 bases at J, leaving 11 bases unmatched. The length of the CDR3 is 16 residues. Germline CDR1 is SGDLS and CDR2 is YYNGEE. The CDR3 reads CASSLRAGGLGDTQYF. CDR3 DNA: TGTGCCAGCAGCCTCCGAGCGGGAGGGTTAGGGGATACGCAGTATTTT.

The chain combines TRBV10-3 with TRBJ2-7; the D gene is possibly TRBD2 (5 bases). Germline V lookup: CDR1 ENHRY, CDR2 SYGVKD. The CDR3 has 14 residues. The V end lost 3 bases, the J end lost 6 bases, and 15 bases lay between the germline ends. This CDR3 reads CAISDYPEVVEQYF. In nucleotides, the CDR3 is TGTGCCATCAGTGATTACCCGGAGGTGGTCGAGCAGTACTTC.

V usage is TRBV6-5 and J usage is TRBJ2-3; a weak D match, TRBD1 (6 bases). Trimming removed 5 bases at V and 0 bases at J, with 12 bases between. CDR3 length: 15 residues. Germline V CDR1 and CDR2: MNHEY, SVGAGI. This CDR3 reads CASSRYQGSTDTQYF. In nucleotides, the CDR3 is TGTGCCAGCAGTCGGTATCAGGGGAGCACAGATACGCAGTATTTT.

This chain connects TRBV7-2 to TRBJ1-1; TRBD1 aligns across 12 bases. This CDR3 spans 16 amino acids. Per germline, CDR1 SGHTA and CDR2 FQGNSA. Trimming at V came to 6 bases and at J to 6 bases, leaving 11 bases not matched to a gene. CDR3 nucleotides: TGTGCCAGCAGGAATGGGGACAGGGGGCATAGGGCTGAAGCTTTCTTT. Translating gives CASRNGDRGHRAEAFF.

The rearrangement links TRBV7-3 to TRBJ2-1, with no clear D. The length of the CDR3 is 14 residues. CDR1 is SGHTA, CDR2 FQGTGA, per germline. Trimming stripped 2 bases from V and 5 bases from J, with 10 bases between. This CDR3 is CASSLFVHDNEQFF. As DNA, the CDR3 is TGTGCCAGCAGCTTATTCGTGCACGACAATGAGCAGTTCTTC.

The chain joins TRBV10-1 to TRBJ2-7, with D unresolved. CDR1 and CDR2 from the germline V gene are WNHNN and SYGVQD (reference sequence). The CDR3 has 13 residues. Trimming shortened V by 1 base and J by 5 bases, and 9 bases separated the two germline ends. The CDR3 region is CASSEYPTHEQYF. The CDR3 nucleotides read TGCGCCAGCAGTGAGTACCCGACCCACGAGCAGTACTTC.

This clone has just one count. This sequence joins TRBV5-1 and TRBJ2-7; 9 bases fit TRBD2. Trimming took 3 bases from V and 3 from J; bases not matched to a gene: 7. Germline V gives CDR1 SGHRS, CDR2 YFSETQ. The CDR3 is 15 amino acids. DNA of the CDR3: TGCGCCAGCAGCTCCCCCGGGACTAGCCGCTACGAGCAGTACTTC. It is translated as CASSSPGTSRYEQYF.

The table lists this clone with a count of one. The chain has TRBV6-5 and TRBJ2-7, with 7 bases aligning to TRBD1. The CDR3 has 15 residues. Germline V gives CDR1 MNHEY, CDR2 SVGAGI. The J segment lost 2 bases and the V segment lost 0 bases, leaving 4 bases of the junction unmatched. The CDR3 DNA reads TGTGCCAGCAGTTACTCGAGCCAGGGGGCCTACGAGCAGTACTTC. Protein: CASSYSSQGAYEQYF.

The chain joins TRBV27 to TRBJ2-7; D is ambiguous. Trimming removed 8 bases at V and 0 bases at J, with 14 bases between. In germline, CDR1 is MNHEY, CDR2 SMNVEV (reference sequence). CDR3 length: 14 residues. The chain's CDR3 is CASGERIGSYEQYF. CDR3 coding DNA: TGTGCCAGCGGTGAGCGCATTGGCTCCTACGAGCAGTACTTC.